This T cell receptor (beta chain) derives from a study of blood T cell repertoires in COVID-19 (TCRdb year 2020). Study-wide context: Samples from collaborators originated in the United States, Italy and Spain and spanned both the acute and convalescent phases of COVID-19. HLA class I and class II types, where available, came from metadata supplied by the sample provider rather than from assay-based typing. Nearly every sample came with metadata listing a de-identified subject ID, COVID-19 status, age in years and sex. The prospective study material was composed of cDNA or gDNA derived from T cells, B-cell-depleted T cells, or PBMCs. The samples were drawn from the first 160 participants of the ongoing ImmuneRACE study and from some 1,300 subjects provided by 6 global collaborators. The repertoires were released in a freely available public database meant as a resource for research on the immune response to SARS-CoV-2. Deeply sampled blood TCRbeta repertoires from subjects exposed to, actively infected with, or recovered from COVID-19 were included in the dataset.

Summary of the overall study and its limitations: The amount of clinical and demographic metadata varied by source and participant and was provided uncurated.

One collaborating source in Seattle enrolled patients while the patients were actively infected and followed the patients over time throughout the course of disease. Collaborating institutions collected whole blood in K2EDTA tubes following their own protocols. Collaborator samples were shipped for TCRbeta analysis as frozen whole blood, isolated PBMCs, or DNA extracted from either sample type. The germline V end is reduced by 1 base and the J end by 11 bases; junction bases left unmatched: 9. Reading the germline V gene gives CDR1 MGHRA and CDR2 YSYEKL. The CDR3 contains 14 residues, cysteine and phenylalanine counted. Just CDR3 DNA is preserved here, 42 bases in frame from base 1. TCRbeta CDR3 regions were amplified from genomic DNA by means of the immunoSEQ Assay, a bias-controlled multiplex PCR. Under the source paper's analysis protocol: The number of nucleated cells in each sample was estimated from the amplification of reference gene primers within the assay. To quantify the absolute abundance of each unique TCRbeta CDR3 rearrangement, sequence reads were collapsed and filtered. For each sample, productive Simpson clonality was calculated as the square root of Simpson's diversity index across productive rearrangements. TCRdb mirrors the immuneACCESS table, restricted to in-frame sequences. Some clones are absent from its copies; in checked studies, under half trace to an unresolved V gene, and the reason for the others is unknown. D and trimming come from the DNA, and the V and J calls and clone size come from that table. The sample contains hundreds of thousands of clones, under 90% of them found a single time. The ten largest make up approximately 10% of the sample.

Worth noting for this clone: This clone's antigen is unknown. Base quality data are lacking; no much larger clone is found one base away.

Sequencing used peripheral blood. The clonotype originates from a man in his fifties or sixties with COVID-19, enrolled during active disease. The chain links TRBV4-1 with TRBJ1-1; 8 bases in the junction line up with TRBD1. The bases are TGCGCCAGCAGCCAAGTCTCCCGGGACAGGTTCGCTTTCTTT. Its translation is CASSQVSRDRFAFF.